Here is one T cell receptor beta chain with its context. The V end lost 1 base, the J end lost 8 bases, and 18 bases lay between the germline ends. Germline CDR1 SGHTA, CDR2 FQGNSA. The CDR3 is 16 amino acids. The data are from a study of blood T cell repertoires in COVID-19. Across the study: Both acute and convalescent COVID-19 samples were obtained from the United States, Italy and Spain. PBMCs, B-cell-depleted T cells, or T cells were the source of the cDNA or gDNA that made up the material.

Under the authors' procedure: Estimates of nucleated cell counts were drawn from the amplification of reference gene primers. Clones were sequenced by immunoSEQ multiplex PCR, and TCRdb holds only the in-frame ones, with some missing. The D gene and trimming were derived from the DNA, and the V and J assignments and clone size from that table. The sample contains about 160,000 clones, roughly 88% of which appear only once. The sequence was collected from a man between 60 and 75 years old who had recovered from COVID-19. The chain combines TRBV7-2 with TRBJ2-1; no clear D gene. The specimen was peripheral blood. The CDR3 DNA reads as TGTGCCAGCAGCTTAGGGCTGAGCTCCGGGTACGATGAGCAGTTCTTC. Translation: CASSLGLSSGYDEQFF.